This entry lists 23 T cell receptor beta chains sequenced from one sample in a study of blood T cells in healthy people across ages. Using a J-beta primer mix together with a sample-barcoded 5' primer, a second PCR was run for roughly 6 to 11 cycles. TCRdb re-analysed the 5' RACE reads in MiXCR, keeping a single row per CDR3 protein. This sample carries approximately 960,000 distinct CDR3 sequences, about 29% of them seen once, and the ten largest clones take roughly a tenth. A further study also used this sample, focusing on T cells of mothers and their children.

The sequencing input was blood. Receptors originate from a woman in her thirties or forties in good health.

In DNA, the CDR3 is TGTGCCAGCAGTTTGGCTATGGGACAAAACTCTGGGGCCAACGTCCTGACTTTC. This gives the protein CASSLAMGQNSGANVLTF. The rearrangement joins TRBV12-3 or TRBV12-4 to TRBJ2-6; tentatively, D is TRBD1 (6 bases). The CDR3 runs to 18 residues. Trimming removed 3 bases from V and 0 bases from J, with 15 bases in between.

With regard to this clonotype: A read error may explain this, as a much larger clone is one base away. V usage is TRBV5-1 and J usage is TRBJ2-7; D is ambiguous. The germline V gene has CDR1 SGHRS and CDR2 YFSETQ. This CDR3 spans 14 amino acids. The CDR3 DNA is TGCGCCGGCAGCTTGGAAAAGGGTTTCTACGAGCAGTACTTC. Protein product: CAGSLEKGFYEQYF.

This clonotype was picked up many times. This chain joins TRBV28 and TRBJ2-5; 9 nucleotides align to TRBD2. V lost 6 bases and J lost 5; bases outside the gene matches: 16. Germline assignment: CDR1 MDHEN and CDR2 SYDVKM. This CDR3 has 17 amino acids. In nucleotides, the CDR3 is TGTGCCAGCAGCCGATCTCCCGGGACTAGCATGCGTGAGACCCAGTACTTC. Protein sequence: CASSRSPGTSMRETQYF.

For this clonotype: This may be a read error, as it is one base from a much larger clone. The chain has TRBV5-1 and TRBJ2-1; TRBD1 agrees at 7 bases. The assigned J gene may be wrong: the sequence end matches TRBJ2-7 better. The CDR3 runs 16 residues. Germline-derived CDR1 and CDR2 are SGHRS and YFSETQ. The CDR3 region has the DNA TGCGCCAGCAGCTTGGGACAGGGAAACTCCTACAATGAGCAGTACTTC. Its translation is CASSLGQGNSYNEQYF.

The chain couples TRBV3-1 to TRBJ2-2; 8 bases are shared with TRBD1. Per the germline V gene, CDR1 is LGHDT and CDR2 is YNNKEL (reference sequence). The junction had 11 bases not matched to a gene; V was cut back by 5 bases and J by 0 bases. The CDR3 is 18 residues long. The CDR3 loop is CASSFRTGRKTNTGELFF. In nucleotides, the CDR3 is TGTGCCAGCAGCTTCCGGACAGGGCGAAAGACGAACACCGGGGAGCTGTTTTTT.

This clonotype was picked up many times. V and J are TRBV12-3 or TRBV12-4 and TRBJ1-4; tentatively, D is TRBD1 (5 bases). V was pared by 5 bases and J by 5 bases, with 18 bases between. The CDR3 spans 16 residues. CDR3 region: CASSPGRGLRNEKLFF. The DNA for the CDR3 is TGTGCCAGCAGTCCCGGACGGGGGTTGAGGAATGAAAAACTGTTTTTT.

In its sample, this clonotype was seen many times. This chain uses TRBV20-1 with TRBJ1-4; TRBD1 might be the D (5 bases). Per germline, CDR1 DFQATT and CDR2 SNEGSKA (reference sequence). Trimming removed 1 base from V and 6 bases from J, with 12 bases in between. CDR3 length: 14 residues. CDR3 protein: CSARVGPADEKLFF. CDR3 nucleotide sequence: TGCAGTGCTAGAGTGGGGCCCGCGGATGAAAAACTGTTTTTT.

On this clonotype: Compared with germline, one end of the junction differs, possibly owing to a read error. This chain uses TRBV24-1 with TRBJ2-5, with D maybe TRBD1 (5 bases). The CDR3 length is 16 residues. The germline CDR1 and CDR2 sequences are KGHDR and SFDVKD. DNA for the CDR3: TGTGTCACCAGTGATCCGACAGAGGCTATACAAGAGACCCAGTACTTC. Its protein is CVTSDPTEAIQETQYF.

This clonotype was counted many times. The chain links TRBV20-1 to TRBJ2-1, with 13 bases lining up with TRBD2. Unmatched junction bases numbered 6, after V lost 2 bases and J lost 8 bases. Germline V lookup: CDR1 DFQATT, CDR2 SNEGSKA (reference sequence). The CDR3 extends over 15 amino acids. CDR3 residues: CSARRTSGGGDEQFF. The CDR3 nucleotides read TGCAGTGCTAGACGGACTAGCGGGGGTGGGGATGAGCAGTTCTTC.

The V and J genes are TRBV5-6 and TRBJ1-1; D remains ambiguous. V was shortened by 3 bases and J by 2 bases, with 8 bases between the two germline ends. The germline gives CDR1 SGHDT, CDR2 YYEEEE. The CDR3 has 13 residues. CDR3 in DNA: TGTGCCAGCAGCTGGTACGAAAACACTGAAGCTTTCTTT. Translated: CASSWYENTEAFF. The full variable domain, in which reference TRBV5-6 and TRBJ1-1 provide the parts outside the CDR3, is DAGVTQSPTHLIKTRGQQVTLRCSPKSGHDTVSWYQQALGQGPQFIFQYYEEEERQRGNFPDRFSGHQFPNYSSELNVNALLLGDSALYLCASSWYENTEAFFGQGTRLTVV.

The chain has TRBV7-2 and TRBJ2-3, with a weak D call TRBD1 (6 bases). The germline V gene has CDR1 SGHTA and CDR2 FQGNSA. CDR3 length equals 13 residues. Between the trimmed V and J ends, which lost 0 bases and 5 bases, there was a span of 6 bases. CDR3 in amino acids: CASSLATGDTQYF. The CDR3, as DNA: TGTGCCAGCAGCTTAGCGACAGGAGATACGCAGTATTTT. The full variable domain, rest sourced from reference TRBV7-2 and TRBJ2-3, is GAGVSQSPSNKVTEKGKDVELRCDPISGHTALYWYRQSLGQGLEFLIYFQGNSAPDKSGLPSDRFSAERTGGSVSTLTIQRTQQEDSAVYLCASSLATGDTQYFGPGTRLTVL.

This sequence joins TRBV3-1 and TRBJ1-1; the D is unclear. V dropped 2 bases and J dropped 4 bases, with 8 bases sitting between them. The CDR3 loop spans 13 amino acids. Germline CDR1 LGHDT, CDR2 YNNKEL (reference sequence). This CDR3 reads CASSQMGITEAFF. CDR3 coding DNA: TGTGCCAGCAGCCAAATGGGGATCACTGAAGCTTTCTTT.

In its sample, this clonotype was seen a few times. The CDR3 DNA reads as TGTGCCAGCAGTTTCCTGGTGGGGAGCACTGAAGCTTTCTTT. Protein product: CASSFLVGSTEAFF. The chain combines TRBV12-3 or TRBV12-4 with TRBJ1-1; no clear D gene. V lost 3 bases and J 4 bases, leaving 12 bases between the germline ends. This CDR3 is 14 amino acids long.

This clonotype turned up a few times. In DNA form, the CDR3 reads TGTGCCAGCAGCTCCATGACCAACAACCTGCAAGAGACCCAGTACTTC. Protein product: CASSSMTNNLQETQYF. The chain recombines TRBV7-2 with TRBJ2-5; D not certain. Germline CDR1 and CDR2: SGHTA and FQGNSA. CDR3 length: 16 residues. Trimming removed 4 bases from V and 2 bases from J, with 17 bases in between.

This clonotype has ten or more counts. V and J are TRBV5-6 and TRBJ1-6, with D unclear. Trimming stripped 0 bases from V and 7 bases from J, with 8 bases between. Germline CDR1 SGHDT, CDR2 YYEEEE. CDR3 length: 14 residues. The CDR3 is CASSLDRSNSPLHF. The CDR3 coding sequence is TGTGCCAGCAGCTTGGACAGATCAAATTCACCCCTCCACTTT. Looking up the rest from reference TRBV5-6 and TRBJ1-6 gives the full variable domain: DAGVTQSPTHLIKTRGQQVTLRCSPKSGHDTVSWYQQALGQGPQFIFQYYEEEERQRGNFPDRFSGHQFPNYSSELNVNALLLGDSALYLCASSLDRSNSPLHFGNGTRLTVT.

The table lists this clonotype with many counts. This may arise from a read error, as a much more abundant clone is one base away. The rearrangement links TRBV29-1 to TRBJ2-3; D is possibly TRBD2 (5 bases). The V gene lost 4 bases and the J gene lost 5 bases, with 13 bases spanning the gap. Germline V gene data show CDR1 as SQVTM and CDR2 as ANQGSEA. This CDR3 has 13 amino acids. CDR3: CSVGEAEVDTQYF. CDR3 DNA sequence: TGCAGCGTTGGGGAAGCGGAGGTAGATACGCAGTATTTT.

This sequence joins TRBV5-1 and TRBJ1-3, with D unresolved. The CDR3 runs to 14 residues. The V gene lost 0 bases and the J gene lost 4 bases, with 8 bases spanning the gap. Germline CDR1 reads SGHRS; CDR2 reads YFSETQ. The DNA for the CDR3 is TGCGCCAGCAGCTTGGGCCCTCCGGGAAACACCATATATTTT. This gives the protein CASSLGPPGNTIYF.

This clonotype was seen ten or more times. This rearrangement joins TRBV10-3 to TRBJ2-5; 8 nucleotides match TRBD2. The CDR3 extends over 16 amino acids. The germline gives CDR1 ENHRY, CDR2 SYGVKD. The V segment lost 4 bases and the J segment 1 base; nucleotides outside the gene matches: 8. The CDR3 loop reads CAISVASGGIQETQYF. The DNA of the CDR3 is TGTGCCATCAGTGTAGCCAGCGGGGGCATCCAAGAGACCCAGTACTTC.

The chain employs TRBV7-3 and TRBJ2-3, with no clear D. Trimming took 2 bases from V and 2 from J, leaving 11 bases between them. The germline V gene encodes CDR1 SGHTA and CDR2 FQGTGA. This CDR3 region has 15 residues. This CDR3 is CASSLGWSITDTQYF. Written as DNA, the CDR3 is TGTGCCAGCAGCTTAGGGTGGAGCATCACAGATACGCAGTATTTT.

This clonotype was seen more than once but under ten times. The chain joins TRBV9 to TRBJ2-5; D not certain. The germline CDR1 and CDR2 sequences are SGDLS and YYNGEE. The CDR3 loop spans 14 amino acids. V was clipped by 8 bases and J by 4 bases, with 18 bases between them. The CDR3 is CASSKPNMIETQYF. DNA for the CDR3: TGTGCCAGTTCAAAGCCAAATATGATAGAGACCCAGTACTTC.

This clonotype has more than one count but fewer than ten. For the CDR3, the DNA is TGTGCCAGCAGTAAACCTCTAGCGGGGAGCACAGATACGCAGTATTTT. Protein: CASSKPLAGSTDTQYF. V usage is TRBV6-6 and J usage is TRBJ2-3; 9 bases are shared with TRBD2. The CDR3 has 16 amino acids. CDR1 and CDR2 from the germline V gene are MNHNY and SVGAGI (reference sequence). The trim removed 5 bases at V and 0 bases at J, leaving 6 bases unmatched.

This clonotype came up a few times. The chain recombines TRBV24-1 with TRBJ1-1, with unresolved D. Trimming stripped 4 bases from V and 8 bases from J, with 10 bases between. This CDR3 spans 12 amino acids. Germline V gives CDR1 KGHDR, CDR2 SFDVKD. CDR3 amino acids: CATSDERSEAFF. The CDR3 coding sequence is TGTGCCACCAGTGACGAACGTTCGGAAGCTTTCTTT.

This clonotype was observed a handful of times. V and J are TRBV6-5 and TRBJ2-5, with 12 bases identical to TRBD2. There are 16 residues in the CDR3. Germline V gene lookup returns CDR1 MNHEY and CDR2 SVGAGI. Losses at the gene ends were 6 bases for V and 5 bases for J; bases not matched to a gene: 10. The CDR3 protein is CASRDTSGGPRETQYF. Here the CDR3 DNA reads TGTGCCAGCAGAGATACTAGCGGGGGGCCCAGGGAGACCCAGTACTTC.